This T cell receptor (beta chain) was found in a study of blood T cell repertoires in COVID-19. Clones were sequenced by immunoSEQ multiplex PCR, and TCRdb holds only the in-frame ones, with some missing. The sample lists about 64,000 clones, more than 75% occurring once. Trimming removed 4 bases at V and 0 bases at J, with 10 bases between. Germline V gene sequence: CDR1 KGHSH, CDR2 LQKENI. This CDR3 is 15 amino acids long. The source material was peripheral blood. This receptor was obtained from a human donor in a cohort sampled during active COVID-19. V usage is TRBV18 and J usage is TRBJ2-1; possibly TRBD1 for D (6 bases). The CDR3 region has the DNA TGTGCCAGCTCACTAACAGGGTCCTCCTACAATGAGCAGTTCTTC. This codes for CASSLTGSSYNEQFF.